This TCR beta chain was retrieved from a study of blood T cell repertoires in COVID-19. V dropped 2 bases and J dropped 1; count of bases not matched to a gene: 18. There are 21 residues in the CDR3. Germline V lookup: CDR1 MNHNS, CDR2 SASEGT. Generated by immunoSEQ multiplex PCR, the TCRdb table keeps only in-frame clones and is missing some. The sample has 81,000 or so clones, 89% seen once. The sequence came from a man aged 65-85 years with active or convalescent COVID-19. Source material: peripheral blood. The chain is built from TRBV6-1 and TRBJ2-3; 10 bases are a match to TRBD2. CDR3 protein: CASSEIGVGFTLAGGTDTQYF. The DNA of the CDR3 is TGTGCCAGCAGTGAAATAGGGGTCGGGTTTACCCTAGCGGGGGGCACAGATACGCAGTATTTT.